The 9 T cell receptor beta chains presented below share a single source sample, sequenced in a study of cytomegalovirus exposure and HLA in healthy donors. Primers for the PCR totalled 60 Vbeta and 13 Jbeta. The protocol was immunoSEQ multiplex PCR, while the TCRdb copy is restricted to in-frame clones and leaves out a portion. The table includes under 200,000 clones, 65% to 85% detected once. The sequenced sample consisted of PBMCs. The receptors derive from a man in his 60s in good health and CMV-seronegative.

The chain carries TRBV9 and TRBJ2-1; TRBD2 agrees at 9 bases. Germline V lookup: CDR1 SGDLS, CDR2 YYNGEE. The CDR3 sequence is 16 residues long. Trimming cost V 4 bases and J 6 bases; bases outside gene matches: 11. For the CDR3, the DNA is TGTGCCAGCAGCCCCGCCGGGACTAGCAACGGCAATGAGCAGTTCTTC. It is translated as CASSPAGTSNGNEQFF.

CDR3 sequence: CASSPKGANYGYTF. CDR3 sequence (DNA): TGTGCCAGCAGCCCAAAAGGGGCCAACTATGGCTACACCTTC. The chain is built from TRBV6-6 and TRBJ1-2; tentatively, D is TRBD1 (5 bases). Germline V CDR1 and CDR2: MNHNY, SVGAGI (reference sequence). The CDR3 has 14 residues. V was clipped by 6 bases and J by 2 bases, with 13 bases between them.

This clone has only a few counts. Mismatch with germline at one junction end may stem from a read error. V gene TRBV30 combines with J gene TRBJ1-4, with D unresolved. Germline CDR1 is GTSNPN and CDR2 is SVGIG (reference sequence). The CDR3 is 13 amino acids. The CDR3 spells CARSLNGNEKLFF. CDR3 bases: TGTGCCCGGAGCCTAAACGGTAATGAAAAACTGTTTTTT.

The V call is TRBV7-9, the J call TRBJ2-5, with 13 positions matching TRBD2. V shed 5 bases, J shed 5 bases, and the junction held 8 bases outside the gene matches. Germline CDR1 reads SEHNR; CDR2 reads FQNEAQ (reference sequence). There are 16 residues in the CDR3. CDR3 bases: TGTGCCAGCAGCCCCCGACTAGCGGGAGGCCCGGAGACCCAGTACTTC. Protein sequence: CASSPRLAGGPETQYF.

This clone has more than one count but fewer than ten. The rearrangement joins TRBV11-2 to TRBJ2-5; perhaps TRBD1 as D (5 bases). The CDR3 has 13 amino acids. V lost 6 bases and J 2 bases, leaving 10 bases between the germline ends. Germline V gives CDR1 SGHAT, CDR2 FQNNGV. The CDR3 spells CASSSGPQETQYF. In DNA form, the CDR3 reads TGTGCCAGCAGTTCAGGGCCACAAGAGACCCAGTACTTC. The full variable domain, its missing parts supplied by reference TRBV11-2 and TRBJ2-5, is EAGVAQSPRYKIIEKRQSVAFWCNPISGHATLYWYQQILGQGPKLLIQFQNNGVVDDSQLPKDRFSAERLKGVDSTLKIQPAKLEDSAVYLCASSSGPQETQYFGPGTRLLVL.

The V and J genes are TRBV9 and TRBJ2-4; 10 nucleotides agree with TRBD1. The CDR3 loop spans 15 amino acids. Germline lookup yields CDR1 SGDLS and CDR2 YYNGEE. V dropped 3 bases and J dropped 3; count of bases not matched to a gene: 3. The CDR3 sequence is CASSAGTGVKNIQYF. CDR3 DNA sequence: TGTGCCAGCAGCGCAGGGACAGGGGTCAAAAACATTCAGTACTTC.

The chain is built from TRBV27 and TRBJ2-7; TRBD2 aligns across 7 bases. The V and J ends lost 5 bases and 4 bases, in that order; junction bases with no gene match: 17. The V gene's germline CDR1 is MNHEY and CDR2 SMNVEV (reference sequence). This CDR3 contains 17 residues. The CDR3 DNA reads TGTGCCAGCAGTCCGGCGGGACTAAGTTTGGAGGGGTACGAGCAGTACTTC. Its translation: CASSPAGLSLEGYEQYF.

The rearrangement uses TRBV7-8 and TRBJ2-2; D gene ambiguous. V was pared by 5 bases and J by 3 bases, with 16 bases between. The germline V gene has CDR1 SGHVS and CDR2 FQNEAQ. The CDR3 extends over 16 amino acids. CDR3 coding DNA: TGTGCCAGCAGCCTAGAGAACTCACTATACACCGGGGAGCTGTTTTTT. The encoded protein is CASSLENSLYTGELFF.

V gene TRBV2 combines with J gene TRBJ1-2, with 10 bases matching TRBD1. Germline V CDR1 and CDR2: SNHLY, FYNNEI. The CDR3 runs 12 residues. J lost 6 bases, V lost 6 bases, and 1 base had no gene match. This CDR3 is CASRDRGDGYTF. In nucleotides, the CDR3 is TGTGCCAGCAGGGACAGGGGGGATGGCTACACCTTC.